What follows describes a single T cell receptor beta chain. The antigen is unknown. Noted time point: week 47, end of study. Vaccinated patients received 300 ug of mutant IDH1 20-mer peptide per dose, with topical imiquimod. This entry is derived from a study of a mutant IDH1 vaccine in newly diagnosed glioma. Study overall: Most had both radiotherapy and temozolomide beforehand; others had only one.

TCRdb's table, derived via immunoSEQ multiplex PCR, lists solely in-frame clones and lacks some. The sample lists approximately 50,000 clones, about three quarters seen once, with about 4.9% in the top ten. Findings and caveats of the study: It seemed that pseudoprogression was not linked to changes in the top peripheral T cell clonotypes.

V was trimmed by 1 base and J by 5 bases, leaving 24 bases between them. The CDR3 has 18 amino acids. Germline CDR1 reads SGHDT; CDR2 reads YYEEEE. The source of this sequence is a woman aged 40 to 50 with glioma. Some clones in this sample may be carry-over from other donors' samples. The specimen comprised PBMCs, sampled from a glioma patient whose treatment included an IDH1 peptide vaccine. The chain is built from TRBV5-6 and TRBJ1-2, with TRBD1 as a possible D gene (5 bases). The CDR3 reads CASSLRVLSQGPSYGYTF. The CDR3 region has the DNA TGTGCCAGCAGCTTGCGGGTTCTGAGTCAGGGTCCCTCATATGGCTACACCTTC.